A single sample is the source of the 18 T cell receptor beta chains below, sequenced in a study of Tregs in tolerant kidney transplant recipients (dated by TCRdb to about 2019). Library prep was done by the immunoSEQ multiplex PCR assay. Sourced from immuneACCESS, this table was stored by TCRdb with only in-frame sequences that have V and J called. A share of the clones is absent; for the studies checked, an unresolved V gene accounts for under half, and the remainder has no known explanation. In this sample the table shows 90,000 or so clones, approximately 94% of which occur a single time. The ten largest clones represent 4.7% of the sample. Input material: CD8+ T cells from blood. These receptors came from a human donor in good health.

The chain is built from TRBV6-5 and TRBJ1-1; the D is unclear. Germline CDR1 and CDR2: MNHEY and SVGAGI. This CDR3 has 13 residues. V gave up 0 bases and J gave up 1 base, with 3 bases separating them. CDR3 in DNA: TGTGCCAGCAGTTACTCCGAGAACACTGAAGCTTTCTTT. Amino acid sequence: CASSYSENTEAFF.

This clone was found once. The chain combines TRBV7-9 with TRBJ1-5; a possible D gene is TRBD1 (6 bases). The CDR3 consists of 15 residues. Per germline, CDR1 SEHNR and CDR2 FQNEAQ (reference sequence). V was shortened by 5 bases and J by 6 bases, with 17 bases between the two germline ends. CDR3 residues: CASSPAQGSFQPQHF. In DNA form, the CDR3 reads TGTGCCAGCAGCCCCGCACAGGGAAGCTTTCAGCCCCAGCATTTT.

The V call is TRBV5-4, the J call TRBJ2-1; 10 bases are shared with TRBD2. V dropped 4 bases and J dropped 4; count of bases not matched to a gene: 5. CDR1 is SGHNT, CDR2 YYREEE, per germline (reference sequence). This CDR3 region has 15 residues. CDR3 amino acids: CASSPGTSVYNEQFF. CDR3 nucleotides: TGTGCCAGCAGCCCCGGGACTAGCGTATACAATGAGCAGTTCTTC. The entire variable domain, with the rest obtained from reference TRBV5-4 and TRBJ2-1, is as follows: ETGVTQSPTHLIKTRGQQVTLRCSSQSGHNTVSWYQQALGQGPQFIFQYYREEENGRGNFPPRFSGLQFPNYSSELNVNALELDDSALYLCASSPGTSVYNEQFFGPGTRLTVL.

V is TRBV10-3 and J is TRBJ2-3; 10 bases are a match to TRBD2. CDR1 ENHRY and CDR2 SYGVKD come from the germline V gene. CDR3 length: 15 amino acids. Trimming took 6 bases from V and 6 from J; bases not matched to a gene: 9. Here the CDR3 DNA reads TGTGCCATCAGGGAACTAGCGGGACCTACCGATACGCAGTATTTT. Translated, it gives CAIRELAGPTDTQYF.

The rearrangement joins TRBV29-1 to TRBJ2-7; D uncertain. Trimming removed 7 bases at V and 6 bases at J, with 16 bases between. The CDR3 is 12 amino acids. From germline, CDR1 is SQVTM and CDR2 ANQGSEA. The CDR3 loop is CSAHREMGEQYF. In DNA form, the CDR3 reads TGCAGCGCCCACCGAGAAATGGGCGAGCAGTACTTC.

This chain joins TRBV15 and TRBJ1-1; D is unclear. Germline V gene lookup returns CDR1 LNHNV and CDR2 YYDKDF (reference sequence). V was trimmed by 0 bases and J by 3 bases, leaving 8 bases between them. The CDR3 contains 14 residues. Here the CDR3 DNA reads TGTGCCACCAGCAGAGATCGGACTTACACTGAAGCTTTCTTT. This codes for CATSRDRTYTEAFF.

The chain joins TRBV27 to TRBJ2-7; no definite D call. Trimming removed 6 bases at V and 5 bases at J, with 20 bases between. CDR1 and CDR2 (germline): MNHEY, SMNVEV (reference sequence). The CDR3 runs 15 residues. CDR3 loop: CASSYPGRAGHEQYF. The CDR3 bases are TGTGCCAGCAGCTACCCGGGTCGTGCTGGCCACGAGCAGTACTTC.

J is TRBJ2-2 and V is TRBV19; tentatively, D is TRBD1 (6 bases). The ends were cut back, 6 bases at V and 6 bases at J, with 23 bases in the middle. This CDR3 is built from 17 residues. Germline CDR1 reads LNHDA; CDR2 reads SQIVND (reference sequence). This CDR3 is CASRFSWAGAFAGELFF. CDR3 nucleotide sequence: TGTGCCAGTAGGTTCTCCTGGGCAGGGGCTTTTGCCGGGGAGCTGTTTTTT.

The CDR3 loop reads CASSYAVAYEQYF. The CDR3 DNA follows: TGTGCCAGCAGTTACGCCGTTGCCTACGAGCAGTACTTC. This chain uses TRBV6-5 with TRBJ2-7; no definite D call. The CDR3 runs 13 residues. Germline CDR1 is MNHEY and CDR2 is SVGAGI. Trimming left V 2 bases short and J 2 bases short, with 7 bases between.

The chain links TRBV5-1 to TRBJ1-1; 7 bases fit TRBD1. V lost 2 bases and J lost 1; bases outside the gene matches: 14. The CDR3 length is 18 residues. The germline V gene has CDR1 SGHRS and CDR2 YFSETQ. CDR3 residues: CASSLSRDRDFRNTEAFF. Written as DNA, the CDR3 is TGCGCCAGCAGCTTATCGCGAGACAGGGATTTCAGGAACACTGAAGCTTTCTTT.

The chain is built from TRBV29-1 and TRBJ2-3; 8 positions match TRBD1. V lost 4 bases and J lost 6; bases outside the gene matches: 6. The germline CDR1 and CDR2 sequences are SQVTM and ANQGSEA. This CDR3 is 13 amino acids long. The CDR3 coding sequence is TGCAGCGTTGTTCGACAGGGGCACGATACGCAGTATTTT. Encoded protein: CSVVRQGHDTQYF.

The chain employs TRBV5-4 and TRBJ2-7; D uncertain. Germline CDR1 is SGHNT and CDR2 is YYREEE (reference sequence). Trimming took 5 bases from V and 4 from J, leaving 13 bases between them. The CDR3 loop spans 13 amino acids. As DNA, the CDR3 is TGTGCCAGCAGGCGGTCCCCCCTATACGAGCAGTACTTC. Its translation: CASRRSPLYEQYF.

The V gene is TRBV15, the J gene TRBJ2-1; the D is unclear. V was shortened by 3 bases and J by 0 bases, with 9 bases between the two germline ends. The CDR3 is 15 residues long. The germline gives CDR1 LNHNV, CDR2 YYDKDF (reference sequence). The CDR3 loop is CATSSPPSSYNEQFF. The CDR3 DNA is TGTGCCACCAGCAGTCCACCGAGCTCCTACAATGAGCAGTTCTTC.

The V gene is TRBV27, the J gene TRBJ1-1; TRBD1 is a possible D gene (6 bases). From germline, CDR1 is MNHEY and CDR2 SMNVEV (reference sequence). CDR3 size: 16 residues. Trimming pared 3 bases from V and 0 bases from J, leaving 14 bases between. In DNA, the CDR3 is TGTGCCAGCAGTTTTTCGGGGGGCCGTCTGAACACTGAAGCTTTCTTT. Translated, it gives CASSFSGGRLNTEAFF.

The rearrangement links TRBV7-9 to TRBJ2-7, with a tentative D call TRBD2 (6 bases). In germline, CDR1 is SEHNR, CDR2 FQNEAQ (reference sequence). The CDR3 runs to 15 residues. The V end was cut by 7 bases, the J end by 3 bases, with 19 bases between. CDR3 sequence (DNA): TGTGCCAGCATCCCGGAGGGGTCCCCCCACTACGAGCAGTACTTC. Translation gives CASIPEGSPHYEQYF. Full variable domain (rest looked up from reference TRBV7-9 and TRBJ2-7): DTGVSQNPRHKITKRGQNVTFRCDPISEHNRLYWYRQTLGQGPEFLTYFQNEAQLEKSRLLSDRFSAERPKGSFSTLEIQRTEQGDSAMYLCASIPEGSPHYEQYFGPGTRLTVT.

The rearrangement joins TRBV7-6 to TRBJ2-3; D unclear. Trimming took 6 bases from V and 3 from J, leaving 16 bases between them. Per germline, CDR1 SGHVS and CDR2 FNYEAQ. The CDR3 sequence is 15 residues long. The CDR3 sequence is CASSSPLDTTDTQYF. As DNA, the CDR3 is TGTGCCAGCAGTTCTCCACTCGACACAACAGATACGCAGTATTTT.

The chain recombines TRBV7-9 with TRBJ2-1, with 8 bases lining up with TRBD2. Trimming took 8 bases from V and 2 from J; bases not matched to a gene: 11. This CDR3 is built from 16 residues. Germline-derived CDR1 and CDR2 are SEHNR and FQNEAQ (reference sequence). CDR3 sequence: CASGSSGGAAYNEQFF. The CDR3, as DNA: TGTGCCAGCGGCTCCTCCGGGGGGGCGGCCTACAATGAGCAGTTCTTC.

This sequence joins TRBV18 and TRBJ2-7; D gene uncertain. V shed 3 bases and J shed 2 bases, with 11 bases lying between them. Germline CDR1 reads KGHSH; CDR2 reads LQKENI. The CDR3 is made up of 14 amino acids. The CDR3 DNA reads as TGTGCCAGCTCACCCGAGACGGCAACCTACGAGCAGTACTTC. Translating gives CASSPETATYEQYF. Full variable domain (missing parts from reference TRBV18 and TRBJ2-7): NAGVMQNPRHLVRRRGQEARLRCSPMKGHSHVYWYRQLPEEGLKFMVYLQKENIIDESGMPKERFSAEFPKEGPSILRIQQVVRGDSAAYFCASSPETATYEQYFGPGTRLTVT.